Listed below are T cell receptor beta chains from one sample, sequenced in a study of OX40 agonist ivuxolimab in advanced cancers. Sequenced by immunoSEQ multiplex PCR; TCRdb stores in-frame clones only, minus some. Of about 30,000 clones in the sample, around 84% were seen once. Sequencing was performed on CD4+ or CD8+ T cells sorted from blood, taken in a trial of the OX40 agonist ivuxolimab. Receptors were obtained from an adult with an advanced solid tumor such as melanoma, head and neck, liver or kidney cancer. The CDR3 runs from the conserved cysteine through the conserved F or W. A D gene is named only where the DNA matches it firmly. The size entry is marked missing in some rows and otherwise reads once, few, many or a size class.

cdr3_nt	cdr3_aa	clone_size	v_call	j_call	d_call
TGTGCCAGCAGCCCCATAGCGGGAGGATCCTACAATGAGCAGTTCTTC	CASSPIAGGSYNEQFF	once	TRBV7-3	TRBJ2-1	TRBD2
TGCGCCAGCAGCCAAGAAGGGGCGGGGGGCTTGGATACGCAGTATTTT	CASSQEGAGGLDTQYF	-	TRBV4-1	TRBJ2-3	TRBD2
TGTGCCAGTAGTATAGATCTGGGGCAGTACACCGGGGAGCTGTTTTTT	CASSIDLGQYTGELFF	once	TRBV19	TRBJ2-2	-
TGCGCCAGCAGCTTGGAGGGGGGCGCATACGATACGCAGTATTTT	CASSLEGGAYDTQYF	-	TRBV5-1	TRBJ2-3	-
TGCGCCAGCAGCCAGGCCGCCGGGAATACGGATCAGCCCCAGCATTTT	CASSQAAGNTDQPQHF	-	TRBV4-1	TRBJ1-5	-
TGCGCCAGCAGCTTGGACTCCGACGGCAGAGGAGATGAAAAACTGTTTTTT	CASSLDSDGRGDEKLFF	-	TRBV5-1	TRBJ1-4	-
TGTGCCAGCAGCTTATCCCCAGCGGGAGACGAGCAGTACTTC	CASSLSPAGDEQYF	-	TRBV11-1	TRBJ2-7	TRBD2
TGTGCCAGTAGGGGGATATACGAGCAGTACTTC	CASRGIYEQYF	few	TRBV19	TRBJ2-7	-
TGTGCCAGCAGCTTAGCGCCGGGGGGCGTAGATACGCAGTATTTT	CASSLAPGGVDTQYF	-	TRBV7-8	TRBJ2-3	-
TGTGCCAGTAGTATTACGGCAGGGAGAAGCGAGCAGTACTTC	CASSITAGRSEQYF	-	TRBV19	TRBJ2-7	-
TGTGCCAGTAGTACCGGGAACACTGAAGCTTTCTTT	CASSTGNTEAFF	-	TRBV19	TRBJ1-1	-
TGTGCCAGCAGTTACTCGGGGTGGGAGAACACTGAAGCTTTCTTT	CASSYSGWENTEAFF	-	TRBV6-5	TRBJ1-1	-
TGTGCCAGCAGCCCCAGTGGGGGGGGCTTTTATGAGCAGTTCTTC	CASSPSGGGFYEQFF	-	TRBV5-4	TRBJ2-1	-
TGTGCCAGCAGCTCCTTCGCGGGGAATCTTTATGGCTACACCTTC	CASSSFAGNLYGYTF	-	TRBV7-6	TRBJ1-2	-
TGTGCCAGCAGCTTATTAGGGACACATACTTCTGGAAACACCATATATTTT	CASSLLGTHTSGNTIYF	-	TRBV7-8	TRBJ1-3	-
TGTGCCAGCAGCCCCGGGACATTGAACACTGAAGCTTTCTTT	CASSPGTLNTEAFF	-	TRBV27	TRBJ1-1	-
TGTGCCAGCAGCTTGTGGGGAGGAGAAAAACTGTTTTTT	CASSLWGGEKLFF	-	TRBV7-5	TRBJ1-4	-
TGTGCCACCGGACAGGGACATGGCTACACCTTC	CATGQGHGYTF	-	TRBV25-1	TRBJ1-2	TRBD1
TGTGCCAGCAGCTTAGACGGGACAGGGAACACCGGGGAGCTGTTTTTT	CASSLDGTGNTGELFF	few	TRBV7-8	TRBJ2-2	TRBD1
TGTGCCAGCAGCAGAACAGCGGGGGTTGGAGAGACCCAGTACTTC	CASSRTAGVGETQYF	-	TRBV7-9	TRBJ2-5	TRBD2
TGTGCCAGTCGACCGGGAACGCAAGGGGAAGAGACCCAGTACTTC	CASRPGTQGEETQYF	-	TRBV9	TRBJ2-5	-
TGCGCCAGCAGCCACCCGGCGGGGGCTGAAGCTTTCTTT	CASSHPAGAEAFF	-	TRBV4-1	TRBJ1-1	-
TGCGCCAGCAGCCAAGATCTTATGGTCAGCCTGAACACTGAAGCTTTCTTT	CASSQDLMVSLNTEAFF	-	TRBV4-1	TRBJ1-1	-
TGTGCCAGCAGTTTAAGGGGGGGCGGTGAGCAGTACTTC	CASSLRGGGEQYF	-	TRBV27	TRBJ2-7	-
TGTGCCAGCAGTGAGAGGCCAGGGAGTAATTCACCCCTCCACTTT	CASSERPGSNSPLHF	-	TRBV2	TRBJ1-6	-
TGTGCCAGCAGCCCCGGACTAGCGGGGCCCTATAGCACAGATACGCAGTATTTT	CASSPGLAGPYSTDTQYF	-	TRBV11-2	TRBJ2-3	TRBD2
TGTGCCAGCAGTTCACCCCTCCACTTT	CASSSPLHF	-	TRBV6-6	TRBJ1-6	-
TGTGCTAGTGGTTTGTACCCCAGGGATGAAGCTTTCTTT	CASGLYPRDEAFF	-	TRBV12-5	TRBJ1-1	-
TGTGCCAGCTCAAAAGAGACAGGGAGCACTGAAGCTTTCTTT	CASSKETGSTEAFF	-	TRBV18	TRBJ1-1	TRBD1
TGTGCCAGCAGTGAGTGGGGACAACCTTCTGACGAGCAGTACTTC	CASSEWGQPSDEQYF	-	TRBV4-2	TRBJ2-7	-
TGCGCCAGCAGCCATGACCCCTCAGGACTAGCGGAAGAGACCCAGTACTTC	CASSHDPSGLAEETQYF	-	TRBV4-1	TRBJ2-5	TRBD2
TGTGCCAGCAGCACCTCCGGACAGGTTCTCTACGAGCAGTACTTC	CASSTSGQVLYEQYF	-	TRBV11-2	TRBJ2-7	TRBD1
TGTGCCAGCAGCGCAAATGGACTAGCGGGAGCATACGAGCAGTACTTC	CASSANGLAGAYEQYF	-	TRBV9	TRBJ2-7	TRBD2
TGTGCCAGCGGGGGATCCTGGGGGGCCGGGGAGCTGTTTTTT	CASGGSWGAGELFF	-	TRBV2	TRBJ2-2	-
TGTGCCAGCAGCCCGCGGGACCGGGCAGATACGCAGTATTTT	CASSPRDRADTQYF	-	TRBV11-3	TRBJ2-3	-
TGTGCCTGGAGTGTAGTTCTAGCGGGAGGTGAGCAGTTCTTC	CAWSVVLAGGEQFF	-	TRBV30	TRBJ2-1	TRBD2
TGTGCCAGCAATCCCCTTACGAGGGACTATGGCTACACCTTC	CASNPLTRDYGYTF	once	TRBV7-6	TRBJ1-2	-
TGTGCCACCAGCGGATGGACAGGGGGAATTGAGCAGTTCTTC	CATSGWTGGIEQFF	-	TRBV15	TRBJ2-1	TRBD1
TGTGCCAGCAGCTTAAATGCGGCGGTGGCGGGAGAGACCCAGTACTTC	CASSLNAAVAGETQYF	-	TRBV7-8	TRBJ2-5	-
TGTGCCAGCAGCCGGTCGACAGGGCCCAATACGCAGTATTTT	CASSRSTGPNTQYF	-	TRBV6-1	TRBJ2-3	TRBD1
TGTGCCAGCAGTCACCCTCACGAGGTTTGGACAGTGGGCACTGAAGCTTTCTTT	CASSHPHEVWTVGTEAFF	once	TRBV2	TRBJ1-1	-
TGTGCCAGCAGCGGGATTCGGAGCGGGGGGACCACCGGGGAGCTGTTTTTT	CASSGIRSGGTTGELFF	-	TRBV9	TRBJ2-2	TRBD2
TGCGCCAGCAGCTTGGGGACACCCCAGTTCTTC	CASSLGTPQFF	-	TRBV5-1	TRBJ2-1	-
TGTGCCAGCAGAAGACAGGGGCTGGGCACTGAAGCTTTCTTT	CASRRQGLGTEAFF	medium-sized	TRBV27	TRBJ1-1	TRBD1
TGTGCCAGCAGACGGACAACTAATGAAAAACTGTTTTTT	CASRRTTNEKLFF	-	TRBV6-5	TRBJ1-4	-
TGTGCCAGCAGTGAAGGGGGCGAGTATGGCTACACCTTC	CASSEGGEYGYTF	once	TRBV6-4	TRBJ1-2	TRBD1
TGTGCCAGCACCCTCCACGGGACAGGGGGGAATTCACCCCTCCACTTT	CASTLHGTGGNSPLHF	-	TRBV27	TRBJ1-6	TRBD1
TGCAGCGTTGAAGATTATGGGGAGAAGGGCTATGGCTACACCTTC	CSVEDYGEKGYGYTF	-	TRBV29-1	TRBJ1-2	-
TGTGCCAGCAGCTTGTCAGATCTAGCGGGAGGGGACGAGCAGTACTTC	CASSLSDLAGGDEQYF	few	TRBV7-6	TRBJ2-7	TRBD2
TGTGCCAGCAGTACCTACCCCGGACAGGGCGAAATGGTCGGGGAGCTGTTTTTT	CASSTYPGQGEMVGELFF	-	TRBV2	TRBJ2-2	TRBD1
TGTGCCAGCTCACCAGTCTCTAGCACAGATACGCAGTATTTT	CASSPVSSTDTQYF	few	TRBV18	TRBJ2-3	-
TGTGCCAGCAGCCAATTGGGACTAGCGGGAGTGTTTAACGAGCAGTACTTC	CASSQLGLAGVFNEQYF	-	TRBV14	TRBJ2-7	TRBD2
TGCAGCGTTGAGTGGGGGACAGGGGATTCCTACAATGAGCAGTTCTTC	CSVEWGTGDSYNEQFF	-	TRBV29-1	TRBJ2-1	TRBD1